A single sample is the source of the 23 T cell receptor beta chains below, sequenced in a study of blood T cell repertoires in COVID-19. Profiling relied on immunoSEQ multiplex PCR, and the TCRdb table lists in-frame clones only, not all of them. The profile shows 210,000 or so clones, more than 75% of them singletons. The sample comprised PBMCs or T cells enriched from blood (not recorded which). The receptor source for this set is a woman in her thirties or forties with acute COVID-19.

CDR3 in amino acids: CASRAHAGGTYEQYF. Written as DNA, the CDR3 is TGTGCCAGCAGGGCTCACGCGGGGGGGACCTACGAGCAGTACTTC. This sequence joins TRBV21-1 and TRBJ2-7; TRBD2 was called by the table and not checked on the DNA. TRBV21-1 is an annotated pseudogene. The CDR3 spans 15 residues.

The genes are TRBV27 and TRBJ1-6; the D is unclear. Germline CDR1 and CDR2: MNHEY and SMNVEV (reference sequence). V was shortened by 3 bases and J by 7 bases, with 10 bases between the two germline ends. This CDR3 region has 14 residues. CDR3 loop: CASSFSVLNSPLHF. The CDR3 bases are TGTGCCAGCAGTTTCAGCGTTCTAAATTCACCCCTCCACTTT.

The chain employs TRBV18 and TRBJ1-1; unclear D gene. Germline values: CDR1 KGHSH, CDR2 LQKENI. V was pared by 6 bases and J by 3 bases, with 11 bases between. This CDR3 is 13 amino acids long. The CDR3 spells CASSPTMDTEAFF. CDR3 DNA sequence: TGTGCCAGCTCGCCAACTATGGACACTGAAGCTTTCTTT.

J is TRBJ2-1 and V is TRBV30; 9 nucleotides line up with TRBD2. In germline, CDR1 is GTSNPN, CDR2 SVGIG (reference sequence). The CDR3 consists of 13 residues. V was clipped by 4 bases and J by 5 bases; unmatched bases: 3. In DNA, the CDR3 is TGTGCCTGGACTAGCGGGGCCCACAATGAGCAGTTCTTC. Protein: CAWTSGAHNEQFF.

The chain combines TRBV5-1 with TRBJ2-6, with D possibly matching TRBD1 (5 bases). V was pared by 0 bases and J by 10 bases, with 11 bases between. Germline V gene sequence: CDR1 SGHRS, CDR2 YFSETQ. This CDR3 contains 14 residues. In DNA form, the CDR3 reads TGCGCCAGCAGCTTGGTCGACAGTGTAAACGTCCTGACTTTC. Translation: CASSLVDSVNVLTF.

This clone was detected only a few times. The genes are TRBV28 and TRBJ1-2; a possible D gene is TRBD1 (6 bases). Germline V lookup: CDR1 MDHEN, CDR2 SYDVKM. The germline V and J ends were trimmed by 5 bases and 2 bases, with 9 bases remaining between them. This CDR3 is built from 13 residues. The DNA of the CDR3 is TGTGCCAGCAGTGCCACAGGGAACTATGGCTACACCTTC. Translating it yields CASSATGNYGYTF.

The J gene is TRBJ1-5, the V gene TRBV27; no firm D call. The CDR3 consists of 12 residues. Trimming stripped 4 bases from V and 4 bases from J, with 5 bases between. The germline V gene has CDR1 MNHEY and CDR2 SMNVEV (reference sequence). The CDR3 DNA follows: TGTGCCAGCAGTTCCCGTAATCAGCCCCAGCATTTT. It translates to CASSSRNQPQHF.

The chain combines TRBV25-1 with TRBJ2-5; 7 nucleotides line up with TRBD1. V was pared by 2 bases and J by 2 bases, with 8 bases of the junction left unmatched. Germline assignment: CDR1 MGHDK and CDR2 SYGVNS. The CDR3 sequence is 16 residues long. The CDR3 loop reads CASSERGLGEQETQYF. CDR3 nucleotide sequence: TGTGCCAGCAGTGAAAGGGGGCTGGGGGAGCAAGAGACCCAGTACTTC.

The chain links TRBV30 to TRBJ1-2; 9 nucleotides agree with TRBD1. Germline V CDR1 and CDR2: GTSNPN, SVGIG (reference sequence). The CDR3 extends over 11 amino acids. V lost 8 bases, J lost 6 bases, and 4 bases stayed unmatched. The CDR3 bases are TGTGCCGGGACAGGGCGCAATGGCTACACCTTC. It specifies CAGTGRNGYTF. The full variable domain, with the rest looked up from reference TRBV30 and TRBJ1-2, is SQTIHQWPATLVQPVGSPLSLECTVEGTSNPNLYWYRQAAGRGLQLLFYSVGIGQISSEVPQNLSASRPQDRQFILSSKKLLLSDSGFYLCAGTGRNGYTFGSGTRLTVV.

This chain links TRBV7-3 with TRBJ1-6; tentatively, D is TRBD1 (5 bases). Trimming removed 0 bases from V and 7 bases from J, with 13 bases in between. Germline CDR1 and CDR2: SGHTA and FQGTGA. The CDR3 spans 16 residues. This CDR3 is CASSLTQRGRNSPLHF. The CDR3, as DNA: TGTGCCAGCAGCTTAACCCAAAGGGGAAGAAATTCACCCCTCCACTTT. Filled out from reference TRBV7-3 and TRBJ1-6, the complete variable domain reads GAGVSQTPSNKVTEKGKYVELRCDPISGHTALYWYRQSLGQGPEFLIYFQGTGAADDSGLPNDRFFAVRPEGSVSTLKIQRTERGDSAVYLCASSLTQRGRNSPLHFGNGTRLTVT.

The chain is built from TRBV2 and TRBJ2-1; D is perhaps TRBD2 (5 bases). The V gene's germline CDR1 is SNHLY and CDR2 FYNNEI. The CDR3 totals 12 residues. Trimming cost V 2 bases and J 10 bases, with 9 bases left between them. In nucleotides, the CDR3 is TGTGCCAGCAGTGAACGGCGGGCGGAGCAGTTCTTC. The encoded protein is CASSERRAEQFF.

The chain joins TRBV5-1 to TRBJ1-2; TRBD1 matches 12 bases. V dropped 4 bases and J dropped 2; count of bases not matched to a gene: 6. CDR3 size: 16 residues. Germline loops: CDR1 SGHRS, CDR2 YFSETQ. The CDR3 nucleotides are TGCGCCAGCAGCCCAGGGACAGGGGGCAGGAACTATGGCTACACCTTC. Translating it yields CASSPGTGGRNYGYTF.

This chain joins TRBV4-3 and TRBJ1-2, with D tentatively TRBD1 (5 bases). V was pared by 0 bases and J by 8 bases, with 10 bases between. This CDR3 spans 13 amino acids. From germline, CDR1 is LGHNA and CDR2 YSLEER. CDR3 residues: CASSQDQGGGYTF. In DNA form, the CDR3 reads TGCGCCAGCAGCCAAGATCAGGGTGGCGGCTACACCTTC.

The chain has TRBV4-3 and TRBJ2-6; the D is unclear. The CDR3 covers 15 residues. CDR1 LGHNA and CDR2 YSLEER come from the germline V gene. V was cut by 4 bases and J by 0 bases, with 7 bases left in between. The CDR3: CASSPYSSGANVLTF. The CDR3 DNA sequence: TGCGCCAGCAGCCCCTATAGCTCTGGGGCCAACGTCCTGACTTTC.

This rearrangement joins TRBV5-1 to TRBJ2-1, with a possible D match to TRBD1 (5 bases). Trimming cost V 3 bases and J 6 bases, with 13 bases left between them. Germline V gene lookup returns CDR1 SGHRS and CDR2 YFSETQ. This CDR3 comprises 14 residues. CDR3 bases: TGCGCCAGCAGCTCTACGACAGTCTCCAATGAGCAGTTCTTC. It is translated as CASSSTTVSNEQFF. Filled out from reference TRBV5-1 and TRBJ2-1, the complete variable domain reads KAGVTQTPRYLIKTRGQQVTLSCSPISGHRSVSWYQQTPGQGLQFLFEYFSETQRNKGNFPGRFSGRQFSNSRSEMNVSTLELGDSALYLCASSSTTVSNEQFFGPGTRLTVL.

V and J are TRBV5-6 and TRBJ1-5; D perhaps matches TRBD1 (5 bases). The CDR3 sequence is 16 residues long. CDR1 and CDR2 from the germline V gene are SGHDT and YYEEEE. The V and J ends lost 1 base and 6 bases respectively, with 17 bases between them. The CDR3 nucleotides read TGTGCCAGCAGCTTGAACCCCCGACAGCGAGCTCAGCCCCAGCATTTT. Translating gives CASSLNPRQRAQPQHF.

This chain uses TRBV5-1 with TRBJ2-5; 8 nucleotides align to TRBD1. With 7 bases clipped from V and 5 bases from J, the junction kept 13 bases outside the gene matches. Germline values: CDR1 SGHRS, CDR2 YFSETQ. This CDR3 has 15 amino acids. The CDR3 sequence: CASHIGTQGVETQYF. The CDR3 DNA sequence: TGCGCCAGCCATATAGGTACACAGGGGGTGGAGACCCAGTACTTC.

This chain uses TRBV7-2 with TRBJ1-5, with D unresolved. V was trimmed by 6 bases and J by 3 bases, leaving 15 bases between them. The length of the CDR3 is 15 residues. From germline, CDR1 is SGHTA and CDR2 FQGNSA. The CDR3 loop is CASRVTGGINQPQHF. In DNA form, the CDR3 reads TGTGCCAGCAGGGTTACCGGCGGAATCAATCAGCCCCAGCATTTT. The whole variable domain, remainder taken from reference TRBV7-2 and TRBJ1-5, is GAGVSQSPSNKVTEKGKDVELRCDPISGHTALYWYRQSLGQGLEFLIYFQGNSAPDKSGLPSDRFSAERTGGSVSTLTIQRTQQEDSAVYLCASRVTGGINQPQHFGDGTRLSIL.

This chain uses TRBV10-3 with TRBJ1-2; TRBD1 aligns across 8 bases. Losses at the gene ends were 2 bases for V and 7 bases for J; bases not matched to a gene: 9. Germline loops: CDR1 ENHRY, CDR2 SYGVKD. The CDR3 has 15 residues. The CDR3 region is CAISETTGGEGGYTF. DNA for the CDR3: TGTGCCATCAGTGAGACTACAGGGGGTGAGGGTGGCTACACCTTC.

This clone showed up just once. This chain links TRBV20-1 with TRBJ2-7; D ambiguous. Germline V gives CDR1 DFQATT, CDR2 SNEGSKA (reference sequence). The length of the CDR3 is 11 residues. V was clipped by 1 base and J by 6 bases, with 7 bases between them. CDR3 region: CSARGVTEQYF. The DNA of the CDR3 is TGCAGTGCTAGAGGCGTCACCGAGCAGTACTTC.

In its sample, this clone was seen a few times. Here the CDR3 DNA reads TGTGCCAGCGGGCACAGGGGGGGAGGCTACACCTTC. It yields the protein CASGHRGGGYTF. V is TRBV11-2 and J is TRBJ1-2; 8 nucleotides agree with TRBD1. V was clipped by 8 bases and J by 8 bases; unmatched bases: 7. The germline V gene has CDR1 SGHAT and CDR2 FQNNGV. The CDR3 length is 12 residues.

The CDR3 DNA reads TGTGCCATCAGTGATCCGGGAGGGATAGCCAAAAACATTCAGTACTTC. Translated, it gives CAISDPGGIAKNIQYF. This chain uses TRBV10-3 with TRBJ2-4, with TRBD2 matching 8 bases. V was pared by 3 bases and J by 0 bases, with 4 bases of the junction left unmatched. The CDR3 spans 16 residues. Per germline, CDR1 ENHRY and CDR2 SYGVKD.

This clone was picked up a small number of times. The chain combines TRBV12-3 or TRBV12-4 with TRBJ2-5, with D maybe TRBD2 (5 bases). The V end was cut by 4 bases, the J end by 5 bases, with 11 bases between. The CDR3 covers 13 residues. CDR3 nucleotide sequence: TGTGCCAGCAGTTCAATACCGGGGGAGACCCAGTACTTC. This sequence encodes CASSSIPGETQYF.